This T cell receptor (beta chain) was sequenced in a study of CD8 T cells in ankylosing spondylitis. The CDR3 extends over 15 amino acids. Germline V gives CDR1 WSHSY, CDR2 SAAADI. V lost 5 bases, J lost 7 bases, and 8 bases stayed unmatched. A single record per CDR3 protein comes from TCRdb applying MiXCR to the 5' RACE reads. The top ten hold roughly 3% of the sample, which has 100,000 to 150,000 distinct CDR3 sequences, roughly 13% seen once. This clonotype was picked up many times. The receptor comes from a female donor with ankylosing spondylitis or in good health (not recorded which). The V and J genes are TRBV10-2 and TRBJ2-2; TRBD1 matches 9 bases. Material for sequencing was blood, either unsorted or a sorted T cell fraction (not recorded which). The CDR3: CASSSGTGFVGELFF. The DNA for the CDR3 is TGCGCCAGCAGTAGCGGGACAGGGTTTGTCGGGGAGCTGTTTTTT.